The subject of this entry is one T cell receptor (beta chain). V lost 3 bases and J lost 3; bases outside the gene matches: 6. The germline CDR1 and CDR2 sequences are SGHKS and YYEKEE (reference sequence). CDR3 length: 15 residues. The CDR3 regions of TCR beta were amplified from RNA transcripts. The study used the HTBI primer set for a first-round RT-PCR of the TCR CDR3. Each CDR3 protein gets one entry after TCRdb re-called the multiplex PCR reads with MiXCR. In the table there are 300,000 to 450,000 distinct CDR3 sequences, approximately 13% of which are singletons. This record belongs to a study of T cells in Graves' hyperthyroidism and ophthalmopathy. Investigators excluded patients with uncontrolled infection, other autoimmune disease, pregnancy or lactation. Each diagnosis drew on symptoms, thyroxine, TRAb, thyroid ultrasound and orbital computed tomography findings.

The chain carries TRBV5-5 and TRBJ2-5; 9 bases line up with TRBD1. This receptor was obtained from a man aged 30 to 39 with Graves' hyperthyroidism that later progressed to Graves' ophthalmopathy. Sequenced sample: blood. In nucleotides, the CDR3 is TGTGCCAGCAGCTGGGGACAGGGTATGAAAGAGACCCAGTACTTC. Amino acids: CASSWGQGMKETQYF.